The sample holds a few counts of the clone carrying this T cell receptor (beta chain). Its cognate antigen is unknown. The data stem from a study of blood T cells in healthy people across ages. V was clipped by 0 bases and J by 0 bases, with 11 bases between them. Germline assignment: CDR1 SGDLS and CDR2 YYNGEE. The CDR3 totals 16 residues. Study-level results: Compared with aged donors, long-lived donors showed fewer expanded clones, suggesting selection.

The use of a sample-barcoded 5' primer and a J-beta primer mix characterized a second PCR of about 6 to 12 cycles. Each of the cDNA molecules was tagged by a template-switch adaptor with 12 random nucleotides. TCRdb redid the calling of the 5' RACE reads with MiXCR, one entry per CDR3 protein. Of 780,000 or so distinct CDR3 sequences in the sample, 50% to 65% were seen once. The gene calls are TRBV9 and TRBJ2-3; maybe TRBD2 (5 bases). The clonotype originates from a man older than 75 in good health. Sequenced sample: blood. CDR3 region: CASSVGRVASTDTQYF. CDR3 DNA sequence: TGTGCCAGCAGCGTAGGCCGAGTAGCGAGCACAGATACGCAGTATTTT.